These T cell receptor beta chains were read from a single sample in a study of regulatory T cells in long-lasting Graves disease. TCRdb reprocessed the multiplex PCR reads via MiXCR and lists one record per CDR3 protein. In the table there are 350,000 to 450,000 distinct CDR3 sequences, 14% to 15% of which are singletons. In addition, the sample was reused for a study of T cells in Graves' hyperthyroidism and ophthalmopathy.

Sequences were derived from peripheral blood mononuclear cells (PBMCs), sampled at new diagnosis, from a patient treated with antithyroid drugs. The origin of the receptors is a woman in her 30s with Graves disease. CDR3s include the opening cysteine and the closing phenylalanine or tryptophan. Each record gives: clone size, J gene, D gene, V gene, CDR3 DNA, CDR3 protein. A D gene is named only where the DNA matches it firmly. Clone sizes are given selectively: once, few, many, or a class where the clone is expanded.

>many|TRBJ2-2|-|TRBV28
TGTGCCAGCCAAGTTGTGGACGTGGCGAACACCGGGGAGCTGTTTTTT
CASQVVDVANTGELFF
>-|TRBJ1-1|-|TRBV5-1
TGCGCCAGCAGCTCTACCCCACAGGGCCTGAACACTGAAGCTTTCTTT
CASSSTPQGLNTEAFF
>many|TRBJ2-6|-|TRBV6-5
TGTGCCAGCAGTTACTCAGGCAGGGCTGGGGCCAACGTCCTGACTTTC
CASSYSGRAGANVLTF
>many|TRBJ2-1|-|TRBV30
TGTGCCTGGAGTGTACCCCCCGGGAAGGAGCAGTTCTTC
CAWSVPPGKEQFF
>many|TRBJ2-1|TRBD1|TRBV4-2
TGTGCCAGCAGCCAAGAGGAGGGACAGGGCTACAATGAGCAGTTCTTC
CASSQEEGQGYNEQFF
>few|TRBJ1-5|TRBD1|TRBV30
TGTGCCTCAGAGACAGGGGTGGGTCAGCCCCAGCATTTT
CASETGVGQPQHF
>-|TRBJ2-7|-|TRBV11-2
TGTGCCAGCAGCCCCCAGCGCAGGTCACGAATATACGAGCAGTACTTC
CASSPQRRSRIYEQYF
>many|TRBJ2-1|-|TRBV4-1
TGCGCCAGCAGCCAAAGCCGGGACCCGTACAATGAGCAGTTCTTC
CASSQSRDPYNEQFF
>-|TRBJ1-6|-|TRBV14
TGTGCCAGCAGCCAAGGGGGGGCCGGATATAATTCACCCCTCCACTTT
CASSQGGAGYNSPLHF
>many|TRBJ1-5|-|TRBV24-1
TGTGCCACCAGTGAGGGCGGACTCAATCAGCCCCAGCATTTT
CATSEGGLNQPQHF
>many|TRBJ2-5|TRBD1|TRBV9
TGTGCCAGCAGCCCGGGGGACAGGGCTACCGAGACCCAGTACTTC
CASSPGDRATETQYF
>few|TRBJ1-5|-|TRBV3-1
TGTGCCAGCACCCGGGGGGGGTTTAGCAATCAGCCCCAGCATTTT
CASTRGGFSNQPQHF
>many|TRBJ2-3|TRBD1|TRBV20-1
TGCAGTGCTAGAGCCCTCTTGGACAGGGCAACCCCAGGCACAGATACGCAGTATTTT
CSARALLDRATPGTDTQYF
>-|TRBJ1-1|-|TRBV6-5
TGTGCCAGCAGTTACAACAACAACACTGAAGCTTTCTTT
CASSYNNNTEAFF
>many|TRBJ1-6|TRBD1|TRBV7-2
TGTGCCAGCAGCCCCCTCGAACAGGGGGCTTCACCCCTCCACTTT
CASSPLEQGASPLHF
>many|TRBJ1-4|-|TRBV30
TGTGCCTGGAGCTCGGGGAATGAAAAACTGTTTTTT
CAWSSGNEKLFF
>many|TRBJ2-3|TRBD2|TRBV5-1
TGCGCCAGCAGCTTGGTCCCTTCTAGCGGGAGCTTGTATACGCAGTATTTT
CASSLVPSSGSLYTQYF
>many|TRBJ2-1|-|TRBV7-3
TGTGCCAGCAGCGCCGACAGTTACAATGAGCAGTTCTTC
CASSADSYNEQFF
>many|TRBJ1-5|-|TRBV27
TGTGCCAGCACCCTTACAGGGTCTAGCAATCAGCCCCAGCATTTT
CASTLTGSSNQPQHF
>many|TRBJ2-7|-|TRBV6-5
TGTGCCAGCAGTTTTGGGGGAACCTACGAGCAGTACTTC
CASSFGGTYEQYF
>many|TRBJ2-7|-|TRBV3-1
TGTGCCAGCAGCGACTCCTACGAGCAGTACTTC
CASSDSYEQYF
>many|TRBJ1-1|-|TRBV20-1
TGCAGTGCCTACTTCCTAGCGGGCACTGAAGCTTTCTTT
CSAYFLAGTEAFF
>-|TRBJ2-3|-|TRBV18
TGTGCCAGCTCACAAAGACGAGTTACAGATACGCAGTATTTT
CASSQRRVTDTQYF
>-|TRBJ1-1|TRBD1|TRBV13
TGTGCCAGCGGGACAGCAAACACTGTAGCTTTCTTT
CASGTANTVAFF
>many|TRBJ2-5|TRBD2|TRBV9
TGTGCCAGCAGCGCCACCGGGACTAGCGGGAGTATAGAGACCCAGTACTTC
CASSATGTSGSIETQYF
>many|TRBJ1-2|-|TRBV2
TGTGCCAGCAGTGAAGCGCTGGAGGGTTCGGGAGGCTACACCTTC
CASSEALEGSGGYTF
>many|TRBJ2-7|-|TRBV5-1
TGCGCCAGCAGCTTGTCACAGTCCTACGAGCAGTACTTC
CASSLSQSYEQYF
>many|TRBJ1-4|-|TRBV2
TGTGCCAGCGGCGGGGGCAGGAGACTTTCTAATGAAAAACTGTTTTTT
CASGGGRRLSNEKLFF
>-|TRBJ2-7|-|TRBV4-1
TGCGCCAGCAGCAGGGGGCCCCAGCGGGAGAATTACGAGCAGTACTTC
CASSRGPQRENYEQYF
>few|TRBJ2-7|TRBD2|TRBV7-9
TGTGCCAGCAGCTCGCAGGGACTAGCGGGTGTCTACGAGCAGTACTTC
CASSSQGLAGVYEQYF